This is a list of T cell receptor beta chains from one sample in a study of OX40 agonist ivuxolimab in advanced cancers. This table comes from immunoSEQ multiplex PCR, and its TCRdb copy is limited to in-frame clones, with some not included. The profile shows approximately 97,000 clones, roughly 90% of them singletons. Here the sequenced sample was CD4+ or CD8+ T cells sorted from blood, taken in a trial of the OX40 agonist ivuxolimab. Receptor source: an adult with an advanced solid tumor such as melanoma, head and neck, liver or kidney cancer. Each CDR3 is given with its conserved first and last residue. A D gene is named only where the DNA matches it firmly. Where a row states a size, it is once, few, many or the class of an expanded clone; other rows omit it.

d_call,v_call,j_call,clone_size,cdr3_aa,cdr3_nt
TRBD2,TRBV5-1,TRBJ2-2,-,CASSRTSPLNTGELFF,TGCGCCAGCAGCCGGACTAGCCCCCTAAACACCGGGGAGCTGTTTTTT
-,TRBV11-3,TRBJ1-2,-,CASSLGDPYGYTF,TGTGCCAGCAGCTTAGGAGACCCCTATGGCTACACCTTC
TRBD1,TRBV19,TRBJ1-5,few,CASRRFGQDSNQPQHF,TGTGCCAGTAGGAGATTCGGACAGGATAGCAATCAGCCCCAGCATTTT
TRBD1,TRBV2,TRBJ1-2,-,CASSKGGQGPTNYGYTF,TGTGCCAGCAGTAAGGGGGGACAGGGACCTACTAACTATGGCTACACCTTC
-,TRBV7-2,TRBJ1-1,once,CASSRQRNTEAFF,TGTGCCAGCAGCCGCCAAAGAAACACTGAAGCTTTCTTT
TRBD1,TRBV9,TRBJ2-2,-,CASSVGGQANTGELFF,TGTGCCAGCAGCGTCGGGGGACAGGCGAACACCGGGGAGCTGTTTTTT
-,TRBV19,TRBJ2-1,-,CASSRPGVGEQFF,TGTGCCAGTAGTAGGCCCGGGGTCGGCGAGCAGTTCTTC
-,TRBV27,TRBJ2-5,-,CASSPLSRGAETQYF,TGTGCCAGCAGTCCTCTTAGTAGGGGCGCTGAGACCCAGTACTTC
-,TRBV7-3,TRBJ2-2,-,CASSLRPNTGELFF,TGTGCCAGCAGCTTAAGACCGAACACCGGGGAGCTGTTTTTT
-,TRBV2,TRBJ1-5,-,CASSGVHSNQPQHF,TGTGCCAGCAGTGGGGTTCATAGCAATCAGCCCCAGCATTTT
-,TRBV9,TRBJ2-3,-,CASSRGPSGTDTQYF,TGTGCCAGCAGCAGAGGCCCTAGCGGCACAGATACGCAGTATTTT
TRBD1,TRBV5-4,TRBJ2-1,-,CASSLGQGSAYNEQFF,TGTGCCAGCAGCTTGGGACAGGGGTCGGCCTACAATGAGCAGTTCTTC
-,TRBV6-6,TRBJ2-5,-,CASSYPKETQYF,TGTGCCAGCAGTTACCCGAAGGAGACCCAGTACTTC
TRBD2,TRBV5-4,TRBJ2-1,-,CASSPRGGANEQFF,TGTGCCAGCAGCCCCCGGGGGGGGGCCAATGAGCAGTTCTTC
-,TRBV7-2,TRBJ1-5,-,CASSLVRVEPQHF,TGTGCCAGCAGCTTAGTGAGGGTAGAGCCCCAGCATTTT